A selection of T cell receptor beta chains follows, all from one sample in a study of radiotherapy plus CTLA-4 blockade in lung cancer. Only in-frame clones appear in the TCRdb table, and some are missing; sequencing was by immunoSEQ multiplex PCR. The repertoire holds about 84,000 clones, with about 78% as singletons. Sequencing used peripheral blood, obtained from a patient treated with radiotherapy plus ipilimumab. The receptors stem from a human donor with non-small cell lung cancer that progressed on radiotherapy plus ipilimumab. Both conserved end residues are part of each CDR3. D genes are given only for firm matches. The listing skips clone size in some rows; elsewhere it reads once, few, many or a size class.

>TRBV7-7|NA|TRBJ2-7|13|NA
TGTGCTAGCAGCCGTGGGCAAACCTACGAGCAGTACTTC
CASSRGQTYEQYF
>TRBV2|NA|TRBJ2-7|17|TRBD2
TGTGCCAGCAGTGAAACCCTCCGGAGCGGGACCTCCTACGAGCAGTACTTC
CASSETLRSGTSYEQYF
>TRBV2|NA|TRBJ1-2|13|TRBD1
TGTGCCAGCAGGGGTGGACAGGGCTATGGCTACACCTTC
CASRGGQGYGYTF
>TRBV7-3|NA|TRBJ1-1|14|NA
TGTGCCAGCAGCTTGGGGGCGGCGAACACTGAAGCTTTCTTT
CASSLGAANTEAFF
>TRBV7-2|NA|TRBJ1-6|12|NA
TGTGCCACGACGGGGGGGAGCTCACCCCTCCACTTT
CATTGGSSPLHF
>TRBV2|few|TRBJ1-5|16|TRBD1
TGTGCCAGCAGTGACCCCAGGGGGGATAGCAATCAGCCCCAGCATTTT
CASSDPRGDSNQPQHF
>TRBV5-1|NA|TRBJ2-1|15|TRBD2
TGCGCCAGCAGCTTGTCTAGCGGGAGAATGAATGAGCAGTTCTTC
CASSLSSGRMNEQFF
>TRBV19|once|TRBJ2-1|15|NA
TGTGCCAGTAGTGTCCGGATCCAGCCCGGGAATGAGCAGTTCTTC
CASSVRIQPGNEQFF
>TRBV10-3|NA|TRBJ2-3|15|NA
TGTGCCATCAGTGAGTCAGGGGATAGCACAGATACGCAGTATTTT
CAISESGDSTDTQYF
>TRBV7-6|NA|TRBJ1-1|16|NA
TGTGCCAGCAGCTTAGGCCCTCGGGGTGACGACACTGAAGCTTTCTTT
CASSLGPRGDDTEAFF
>TRBV11-2|NA|TRBJ2-7|15|TRBD2
TGTGCCAGCAGCTTAGAAGGCGGGGGGATGTACGAGCAGTACTTC
CASSLEGGGMYEQYF
>TRBV10-2|NA|TRBJ1-1|17|NA
TGCGCCAGCAGTGAGTCCTGGACCCTTCTCGGCGGGGCTGAAGCTTTCTTT
CASSESWTLLGGAEAFF
>TRBV5-1|once|TRBJ1-6|15|NA
TGCGCCAGCAGCTTGGAGAGCTCCTATAATTCACCCCTCCACTTT
CASSLESSYNSPLHF
>TRBV27|NA|TRBJ1-1|15|NA
TGTGCCAGCAGTCGGCTAGCGGTGGGGGACACTGAAGCTTTCTTT
CASSRLAVGDTEAFF
>TRBV30|once|TRBJ2-3|15|TRBD2
TGTGCCTGGAGAAAATGGGGGGGGAGGGCAGATACGCAGTATTTT
CAWRKWGGRADTQYF
>TRBV7-2|NA|TRBJ2-3|15|NA
TGTGCCAGCAGCTTAGTAGCATTTGGCACAGATACGCAGTATTTT
CASSLVAFGTDTQYF
>TRBV7-9|NA|TRBJ2-5|18|TRBD2
TGTGCCAGCAGCTTGTACACCGGGACTAGCGGGGGCCAAGAGACCCAGTACTTC
CASSLYTGTSGGQETQYF
>TRBV2|NA|TRBJ1-6|15|NA
TGTGCCAGCAGCGGGGGTTGGGGGGGTGATTCACCCCTCCACTTT
CASSGGWGGDSPLHF
>TRBV5-1|NA|TRBJ2-1|15|TRBD1
TGCGCCAGCAGCTTGGAGACAGGGTTGTACAATGAGCAGTTCTTC
CASSLETGLYNEQFF
>TRBV5-5|NA|TRBJ2-2|12|NA
TGTGCCAGCAGCTTGGTGGACGGGGAGCTGTTTTTT
CASSLVDGELFF
>TRBV11-2|few|TRBJ1-1|14|NA
TGTGCCAGCAGCTTAGTAACCTTCAACACTGAAGCTTTCTTT
CASSLVTFNTEAFF
>TRBV6-1|NA|TRBJ1-1|14|NA
TGTGCCAGCACCCCCCTCAACTCCAACACTGAAGCTTTCTTT
CASTPLNSNTEAFF